The 16 T cell receptor beta chains below come from one sample, sequenced in a study of T cell repertoires in cytomegalovirus infection (dated by TCRdb to the late 2010s). TCRdb shows the sequencer as Illumina HiSeq 1500. TCRdb reanalyzed the raw reads on its own, using fastp at Q25 for trimming and MiXCR for clone calling, and kept in-frame beta chains. Duplicate CDR3 protein sequences are folded into a single record with the most common DNA and genes. Here the sample has 100,000 to 150,000 distinct CDR3 sequences; 7% to 9.5% occur a single time. About 9.5% of the sample comes from the top ten. Sequencing used PBMCs. These TCRs come from a human donor in good health (CMV status not recorded). Some clones in this sample may be carry-over from other donors' samples.

The J gene is TRBJ1-1, the V gene TRBV11-2; no definite D call. This CDR3 contains 13 residues. The V gene lost 7 bases and the J gene lost 1 base, with 10 bases spanning the gap. CDR1 and CDR2 from the germline V gene are SGHAT and FQNNGV. The CDR3 reads CASKTPGNTEAFF. The CDR3 DNA reads as TGTGCCAGCAAAACCCCGGGGAACACTGAAGCTTTCTTT.

This clonotype showed up many times. The chain combines TRBV10-3 with TRBJ1-2; possibly TRBD1 for D (6 bases). Germline CDR1 reads ENHRY; CDR2 reads SYGVKD. Trimming removed 6 bases from V and 4 bases from J, with 21 bases in between. This CDR3 contains 16 residues. CDR3 nucleotide sequence: TGTGCCATCAGGGGTCCTTACAGGGAGTTGCGCTATGGCTACACCTTC. It specifies CAIRGPYRELRYGYTF.

This clonotype was recorded at least ten times. The chain's CDR3 is CASSWGQQFYEQYF. The CDR3 nucleotides read TGTGCCAGCAGTTGGGGCCAGCAGTTCTACGAGCAGTACTTC. The chain employs TRBV2 and TRBJ2-7; D possibly corresponds to TRBD1 (5 bases). Between the trimmed V and J ends, which lost 5 bases and 3 bases, there was a span of 14 bases. The CDR3 covers 14 residues. Germline V gene data show CDR1 as SNHLY and CDR2 as FYNNEI.

This clonotype was seen many times. The genes are TRBV7-3 and TRBJ2-1, with 9 bases that match TRBD2. Germline V lookup: CDR1 SGHTA, CDR2 FQGTGA. This CDR3 contains 16 residues. Trimming cost V 6 bases and J 5 bases; bases outside gene matches: 11. This CDR3 is CASSLLAGPPNNEQFF. The CDR3 nucleotides are TGTGCCAGCAGTCTACTAGCGGGCCCCCCGAACAATGAGCAGTTCTTC.

In DNA, the CDR3 is TGCAGCGTTGACCCACCCGGGCGGAACGGACCAAAGAATGGCTACACCTTC. It translates to CSVDPPGRNGPKNGYTF. The chain employs TRBV29-1 and TRBJ1-2, with no clear D. V was cut by 3 bases and J by 6 bases, with 26 bases left in between. The CDR3 sequence is 17 residues long. Germline lookup yields CDR1 SQVTM and CDR2 ANQGSEA.

This clonotype was picked up many times. The V and J genes are TRBV25-1 and TRBJ2-5, with TRBD1 matching over 8 bases. Losses at the gene ends were 3 bases for V and 7 bases for J; bases not matched to a gene: 7. Germline V lookup: CDR1 MGHDK, CDR2 SYGVNS. The CDR3 runs 14 residues. CDR3 in DNA: TGTGCCAGCAGTGATGGGACAGGCGCGGGGACCCAGTACTTC. Translated: CASSDGTGAGTQYF. The complete variable domain, with remaining parts taken from reference TRBV25-1 and TRBJ2-5, reads EADIYQTPRYLVIGTGKKITLECSQTMGHDKMYWYQQDPGMELHLIHYSYGVNSTEKGDLSSESTVSRIRTEHFPLTLESARPSHTSQYLCASSDGTGAGTQYFGPGTRLLVL.

This clonotype has at least ten counts. This sequence joins TRBV7-2 and TRBJ1-1; no clear D gene. This CDR3 is built from 15 residues. Germline CDR1 and CDR2: SGHTA and FQGNSA. With 4 bases removed from V and 3 bases from J, the gap between germline ends came to 15 bases. This CDR3 reads CASSSSGESYTEAFF. The CDR3 DNA sequence: TGTGCCAGCAGCTCCTCCGGGGAAAGCTACACTGAAGCTTTCTTT.

This clonotype was counted at least ten times. The chain employs TRBV11-3 and TRBJ2-3; D is undetermined. The CDR3 length is 12 residues. Germline V gene lookup returns CDR1 SGHNT and CDR2 YENEEA. Trimming shortened V by 5 bases and J by 2 bases, and 5 bases separated the two germline ends. CDR3 region: CASSANTDTQYF. CDR3 coding DNA: TGTGCCAGCAGCGCCAACACAGATACGCAGTATTTT. The complete variable domain, with remaining parts taken from reference TRBV11-3 and TRBJ2-3, reads EAGVVQSPRYKIIEKKQPVAFWCNPISGHNTLYWYLQNLGQGPELLIRYENEEAVDDSQLPKDRFSAERLKGVDSTLKIQPAELGDSAVYLCASSANTDTQYFGPGTRLTVL.

The sample holds many counts of this clonotype. J is TRBJ1-4 and V is TRBV28, with D hard to call. Germline-derived CDR1 and CDR2 are MDHEN and SYDVKM. V was cut by 3 bases and J by 0 bases, with 20 bases left in between. The CDR3 sequence is 19 residues long. The CDR3 here is CASSFRPRPPRTTNEKLFF. As DNA, the CDR3 is TGTGCCAGCAGTTTTCGACCACGACCCCCGAGAACAACTAATGAAAAACTGTTTTTT.

Of note for this clonotype: Mismatch with germline at one junction end may stem from a read error. The chain has TRBV9 and TRBJ1-2; D possibly corresponds to TRBD1 (6 bases). This CDR3 has 13 residues. The germline V gene has CDR1 SGDLS and CDR2 YYNGEE. The CDR3 DNA reads as TGTGCCAGCAGCGTTGGGGGCCACTACGGCTACACCTTC. Its translation is CASSVGGHYGYTF.

This clonotype was recorded at least ten times. In nucleotides, the CDR3 is TGTGCCAGCAGCATTACTAGCGGGGGGGCCGTCAGGACAGATACGCAGTATTTT. It is translated as CASSITSGGAVRTDTQYF. The chain recombines TRBV7-8 with TRBJ2-3; TRBD2 agrees at 13 bases. The CDR3 runs to 18 residues. Germline CDR1 is SGHVS and CDR2 is FQNEAQ. Losses at the gene ends were 5 bases for V and 3 bases for J; bases not matched to a gene: 11.

The chain is built from TRBV18 and TRBJ1-2; D gene ambiguous. The CDR3 sequence is 15 residues long. Germline V CDR1 and CDR2: KGHSH, LQKENI. Trimming took 3 bases from V and 6 from J, leaving 17 bases between them. CDR3 sequence: CASSPTTTQPNGYTF. The DNA for the CDR3 is TGTGCCAGCTCACCTACTACGACCCAACCGAATGGCTACACCTTC.

Ten or more counts support this clonotype. V usage is TRBV6-6 and J usage is TRBJ1-1; no clear D. This CDR3 has 13 amino acids. Germline CDR1 and CDR2: MNHNY and SVGAGI (reference sequence). The V end was cut by 6 bases, the J end by 4 bases, with 12 bases between. CDR3 DNA: TGTGCCAGCAGAGAGTATTTGAGCACTGAAGCTTTCTTT. It yields the protein CASREYLSTEAFF.

A note on this clonotype: It may be a read error: a sequence one base away is much more abundant. This chain links TRBV28 with TRBJ2-1; D gene uncertain. Trimming pared 3 bases from V and 9 bases from J, leaving 9 bases between. There are 12 residues in the CDR3. From germline, CDR1 is MDHEN and CDR2 SYDVKM. The CDR3 region is CASSFSFIEQFF. The CDR3 nucleotides read TGTGCCAGCAGTTTCTCTTTCATTGAGCAGTTCTTC.

This clonotype was seen a handful of times. The rearrangement joins TRBV5-5 to TRBJ2-3; TRBD2 is a possible D gene (6 bases). There are 16 residues in the CDR3. V dropped 0 bases and J dropped 0 bases, with 11 bases sitting between them. CDR1 and CDR2 from the germline V gene are SGHKS and YYEKEE (reference sequence). The CDR3 reads CASSLARGTSTDTQYF. DNA of the CDR3: TGTGCCAGCAGCTTGGCGCGCGGGACTAGCACAGATACGCAGTATTTT.

At least ten counts were recorded for this clonotype. J is TRBJ1-5 and V is TRBV6-6; TRBD1 matches 8 bases. The CDR3 consists of 15 residues. Trimming cost V 5 bases and J 6 bases; bases outside gene matches: 9. Germline loops: CDR1 MNHNY, CDR2 SVGAGI (reference sequence). The CDR3 region is CASSPDRASPQPQHF. As DNA, the CDR3 is TGTGCCAGCAGTCCGGACAGGGCCTCGCCTCAGCCCCAGCATTTT.